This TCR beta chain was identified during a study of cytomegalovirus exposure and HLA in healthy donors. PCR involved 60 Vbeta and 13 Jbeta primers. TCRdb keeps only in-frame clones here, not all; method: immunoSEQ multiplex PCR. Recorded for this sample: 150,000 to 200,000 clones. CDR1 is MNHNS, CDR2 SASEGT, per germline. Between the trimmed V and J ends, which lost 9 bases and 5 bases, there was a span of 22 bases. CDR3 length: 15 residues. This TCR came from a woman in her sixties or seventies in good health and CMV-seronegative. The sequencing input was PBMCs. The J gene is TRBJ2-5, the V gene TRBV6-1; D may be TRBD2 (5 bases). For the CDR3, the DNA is TGTGCCAGTCCCTCCGGACTCCGGGGTGGGGAGACCCAGTACTTC. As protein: CASPSGLRGGETQYF.